The 29 T cell receptor beta chains presented below share a single source sample, sequenced in a study of shared clonotypes between healthy human individuals. The method was immunoSEQ multiplex PCR; TCRdb's version includes in-frame clones alone and lacks a portion of them. This sample carries about 2,500,000 clones, approximately 90% of them seen once, and the ten largest clones take 0.14%. The specimen was naive CD4+ T cells sorted from blood. Subset denoted: CD45RA+ positively selected. Every receptor here comes from a man aged 18-30 years in good health.

A note on this clone: This CDR3 is also generated by other DNA sequences in the sample. V gene TRBV4-3 combines with J gene TRBJ2-1; a weak D match, TRBD2 (6 bases). The CDR3 contains 16 residues. Germline CDR1 is LGHNA and CDR2 is YSLEER. V dropped 0 bases and J dropped 0 bases, with 9 bases sitting between them. As DNA, the CDR3 is TGCGCCAGCAGCCAAGATCTCGGGGGCTCCTACAATGAGCAGTTCTTC. This gives the protein CASSQDLGGSYNEQFF.

The chain couples TRBV6-1 to TRBJ1-1; 8 bases are a match to TRBD1. The CDR3 spans 13 residues. Trimming took 8 bases from V and 6 from J; bases not matched to a gene: 8. Germline CDR1 reads MNHNS; CDR2 reads SASEGT. CDR3 nucleotides: TGTGCCAGCCCTTTAGACAGGGGCTCTGAAGCTTTCTTT. Translated: CASPLDRGSEAFF.

In regard to this clone: At the DNA level, this CDR3 is encoded by other sequences in the same sample as well. The V call is TRBV9, the J call TRBJ1-2; D uncertain. The germline gives CDR1 SGDLS, CDR2 YYNGEE. This CDR3 spans 12 amino acids. V lost 0 bases, J lost 4 bases, and 4 bases lay in between. CDR3 coding DNA: TGTGCCAGCAGCGTAGTGGGCTATGGCTACACCTTC. Translation gives CASSVVGYGYTF.

The chain is built from TRBV7-9 and TRBJ2-3; 11 bases match TRBD2. The J segment lost 4 bases and the V segment lost 0 bases, leaving 6 bases of the junction unmatched. The CDR3 contains 17 residues. Germline CDR1 and CDR2: SEHNR and FQNEAQ (reference sequence). The CDR3 protein is CASSLARIAGGADTQYF. DNA for the CDR3: TGTGCCAGCAGCTTAGCTCGGATAGCGGGAGGGGCAGATACGCAGTATTTT.

The V call is TRBV9, the J call TRBJ2-3; D is unclear. Per the germline V gene, CDR1 is SGDLS and CDR2 is YYNGEE. Deletions cut 0 bases from V and 2 bases from J, with 16 bases between. CDR3 length: 17 residues. CDR3 bases: TGTGCCAGCAGCGTAGGTCCGGGTCGCGAGGCCACAGATACGCAGTATTTT. It encodes CASSVGPGREATDTQYF.

This sequence joins TRBV11-2 and TRBJ2-3; 7 nucleotides agree with TRBD2. This CDR3 region has 17 residues. Looked up from germline, CDR1 is SGHAT and CDR2 is FQNNGV. The trim removed 1 base at V and 4 bases at J, leaving 11 bases unmatched. CDR3 amino acids: CASSLVGSGGRADTQYF. The CDR3 nucleotides are TGTGCCAGCAGCTTAGTGGGTAGCGGAGGGAGGGCAGATACGCAGTATTTT.

Regarding this clone: The sample contains more than one DNA sequence encoding this CDR3. The chain combines TRBV11-2 with TRBJ2-7, with D possibly being TRBD1 or TRBD2 (5 bases each). The V end lost 0 bases, the J end lost 2 bases, and 11 bases lay between the germline ends. The CDR3 has 15 residues. CDR1 is SGHAT, CDR2 FQNNGV, per germline. This CDR3 is CASSLDPGPTYEQYF. The CDR3 DNA is TGTGCCAGCAGCTTAGATCCGGGGCCCACCTACGAGCAGTACTTC.

This sequence joins TRBV5-4 and TRBJ1-2; D is ambiguous. CDR1 and CDR2 (germline): SGHNT, YYREEE (reference sequence). Trimming left V 1 base short and J 7 bases short, with 14 bases between. This CDR3 has 14 amino acids. The CDR3 here is CASSLPLGTGGYTF. DNA for the CDR3: TGTGCCAGCAGCTTGCCGCTTGGAACGGGTGGCTACACCTTC.

V and J are TRBV6-1 and TRBJ1-4, with unresolved D. This CDR3 contains 15 residues. V dropped 2 bases and J dropped 8 bases, with 15 bases sitting between them. CDR1 and CDR2 from the germline V gene are MNHNS and SASEGT. The CDR3 loop reads CASSETLSLSEKLFF. The CDR3 DNA sequence: TGTGCCAGCAGTGAAACGCTTTCCCTGTCCGAAAAACTGTTTTTT.

This chain connects TRBV9 to TRBJ1-4, with 7 bases matching TRBD1. This CDR3 contains 15 residues. V shed 0 bases, J shed 4 bases, and the junction held 3 bases outside the gene matches. Per the germline V gene, CDR1 is SGDLS and CDR2 is YYNGEE. CDR3 residues: CASSVDRGNNEKLFF. CDR3 in DNA: TGTGCCAGCAGCGTAGACAGGGGTAATAATGAAAAACTGTTTTTT.

Comment on this clone: The sample holds other DNA sequences that translate to the same CDR3. V gene TRBV5-1 combines with J gene TRBJ2-1; TRBD2 aligns across 9 bases. The CDR3 is made up of 15 amino acids. Germline CDR1 SGHRS, CDR2 YFSETQ. V shed 0 bases and J 7 bases; nucleotides not matched to a gene: 5. The CDR3 protein is CASSLVAGGMNEQFF. The CDR3 nucleotides are TGCGCCAGCAGCTTGGTGGCGGGGGGGATGAATGAGCAGTTCTTC.

The chain combines TRBV6-1 with TRBJ1-5; 9 positions agree with TRBD1. The ends lost 6 bases at V and 2 bases at J; junction bases unmatched: 5. The CDR3 is 15 amino acids. In germline, CDR1 is MNHNS, CDR2 SASEGT. This chain's CDR3 is CASSGQGSGNQPQHF. In DNA, the CDR3 is TGTGCCAGCAGCGGACAGGGGAGCGGCAATCAGCCCCAGCATTTT.

V gene TRBV4-3 combines with J gene TRBJ2-2; perhaps TRBD2 as D (6 bases). The CDR3 has 15 residues. The germline V gene has CDR1 LGHNA and CDR2 YSLEER. The germline V and J ends were trimmed by 0 bases and 11 bases, with 16 bases remaining between them. CDR3 protein: CASSQEPGLQNELFF. In nucleotides, the CDR3 is TGCGCCAGCAGCCAAGAGCCGGGACTGCAGAATGAGCTGTTTTTT.

The table lists this clone with a count of one. This chain uses TRBV25-1 with TRBJ2-7; D may be TRBD2 (7 bases). Germline CDR1 reads MGHDK; CDR2 reads SYGVNS. This CDR3 region has 15 residues. Deletions cut 3 bases from V and 2 bases from J, with 14 bases between. The CDR3 region is CASSDPGGGTYEQYF. The CDR3 bases are TGTGCCAGCAGTGACCCGGGCGGGGGCACCTACGAGCAGTACTTC.

CDR3 amino acids: CASSTGSGQPQHF. CDR3 coding DNA: TGCGCCAGCAGCACAGGGTCAGGACAGCCCCAGCATTTT. The chain carries TRBV10-2 and TRBJ1-5, with D possibly TRBD1 on 6 matching bases. From germline, CDR1 is WSHSY and CDR2 SAAADI. The V and J ends lost 6 bases and 7 bases respectively, with 13 bases between them. CDR3 length: 13 residues.

The chain employs TRBV19 and TRBJ1-6; D is possibly TRBD1 (5 bases). This CDR3 region has 12 residues. CDR1 LNHDA and CDR2 SQIVND come from the germline V gene (reference sequence). Trimming cost V 5 bases and J 8 bases, with 7 bases left between them. The CDR3 DNA follows: TGTGCCAGTAGTTCGGGGGATTCACCCCTCCACTTT. Protein sequence: CASSSGDSPLHF.

The CDR3 sequence is CASSGGRGPFYEQYF. CDR3 coding DNA: TGTGCCAGCAGTGGGGGGAGGGGCCCGTTTTACGAGCAGTACTTC. The V gene is TRBV2, the J gene TRBJ2-7, with 7 bases that match TRBD2. The germline V gene encodes CDR1 SNHLY and CDR2 FYNNEI. After removal of 4 bases from V and 4 bases from J, the junction contained 10 bases not matched to a gene. The CDR3 is made up of 15 amino acids.

The chain recombines TRBV5-1 with TRBJ1-6, with TRBD1 identical over 8 bases. The V gene's germline CDR1 is SGHRS and CDR2 YFSETQ. The CDR3 has 15 amino acids. The ends lost 4 bases at V and 4 bases at J; junction bases unmatched: 4. The CDR3 region is CASSTGQEYNSPLHF. CDR3 bases: TGCGCCAGCAGCACGGGACAGGAGTATAATTCACCCCTCCACTTT.

Concerning this clone: Other DNA sequences in this specimen translate into the identical CDR3. This chain uses TRBV5-1 with TRBJ2-3; TRBD1 matches at 10 bases. With 0 bases clipped from V and 3 bases from J, the junction kept 1 base outside the gene matches. The length of the CDR3 is 15 residues. CDR1 is SGHRS, CDR2 YFSETQ, per germline. The CDR3 protein is CASSLGQGATDTQYF. CDR3 nucleotides: TGCGCCAGCAGCTTGGGACAGGGGGCGACAGATACGCAGTATTTT. Full variable domain (remainder filled in from reference TRBV5-1 and TRBJ2-3): KAGVTQTPRYLIKTRGQQVTLSCSPISGHRSVSWYQQTPGQGLQFLFEYFSETQRNKGNFPGRFSGRQFSNSRSEMNVSTLELGDSALYLCASSLGQGATDTQYFGPGTRLTVL.

DNA for the CDR3: TGTGCCAGCACCACAGGGGGGAGGACAGATACGCAGTATTTT. Encoded protein: CASTTGGRTDTQYF. This chain joins TRBV6-6 and TRBJ2-3; 8 positions match TRBD1. The CDR3 is 14 residues long. Per germline, CDR1 MNHNY and CDR2 SVGAGI (reference sequence). The ends lost 7 bases at V and 3 bases at J; junction bases unmatched: 6.

The gene calls are TRBV7-2 and TRBJ2-7; possible D gene TRBD1, 5 bases. CDR3 size: 15 residues. Trimming removed 2 bases at V and 2 bases at J, with 13 bases between. CDR1 is SGHTA, CDR2 FQGNSA, per germline. The CDR3 bases are TGTGCCAGCAGCTTAAGGGGCGAAGGGGCCTACGAGCAGTACTTC. Amino acid sequence: CASSLRGEGAYEQYF. The variable domain in full, completed from reference TRBV7-2 and TRBJ2-7, reads GAGVSQSPSNKVTEKGKDVELRCDPISGHTALYWYRQSLGQGLEFLIYFQGNSAPDKSGLPSDRFSAERTGGSVSTLTIQRTQQEDSAVYLCASSLRGEGAYEQYFGPGTRLTVT.

This clone has a handful of counts. The chain has TRBV19 and TRBJ1-1; D is undetermined. V was cut by 2 bases and J by 0 bases, with 10 bases left in between. The CDR3 covers 15 residues. Per the germline V gene, CDR1 is LNHDA and CDR2 is SQIVND (reference sequence). As DNA, the CDR3 is TGTGCCAGTAGTATATTTACCGGGGTGAACACTGAAGCTTTCTTT. This translates into CASSIFTGVNTEAFF.

The chain employs TRBV5-1 and TRBJ2-5, with a tentative D call TRBD1 (5 bases). The CDR3 spans 14 residues. Germline CDR1 is SGHRS and CDR2 is YFSETQ. V was shortened by 1 base and J by 5 bases, with 12 bases between the two germline ends. This chain's CDR3 is CASSLRGITETQYF. The CDR3 nucleotides are TGCGCCAGCAGCTTGAGGGGTATCACGGAGACCCAGTACTTC.

The chain uses TRBV27 and TRBJ2-7; D unclear. Between the trimmed V and J ends, which lost 4 bases and 5 bases, there was a span of 12 bases. Germline loops: CDR1 MNHEY, CDR2 SMNVEV (reference sequence). The CDR3 has 13 residues. The CDR3 DNA reads TGTGCCAGCAGTTACGACCCCCTCGACGAGCAGTACTTC. This encodes CASSYDPLDEQYF.

V is TRBV5-6 and J is TRBJ1-1; D is undetermined. The CDR3 spans 11 residues. Looked up from germline, CDR1 is SGHDT and CDR2 is YYEEEE. Trimming stripped 1 base from V and 7 bases from J, with 5 bases between. In DNA form, the CDR3 reads TGTGCCAGCAGCTTGTTCGGTGAAGCTTTCTTT. This codes for CASSLFGEAFF.

The rearrangement links TRBV7-9 to TRBJ2-3; D may be TRBD1 or TRBD2 (5 bases each). The CDR3 has 14 amino acids. CDR1 and CDR2 from the germline V gene are SEHNR and FQNEAQ (reference sequence). The V gene lost 11 bases and the J gene lost 0 bases, with 15 bases spanning the gap. The CDR3 nucleotides read TGTGCCGGAGGAAGGGGTTCTAGCACAGATACGCAGTATTTT. It is translated as CAGGRGSSTDTQYF.

On this clone itself: At the DNA level, this CDR3 is encoded by other sequences in the same sample as well. The chain uses TRBV5-6 and TRBJ2-5; D is perhaps TRBD1 or TRBD2 (5 bases each). The CDR3 extends over 14 amino acids. Trimming removed 0 bases at V and 1 base at J, with 7 bases between. The germline CDR1 and CDR2 sequences are SGHDT and YYEEEE. The CDR3 spells CASSLAGTQETQYF. The CDR3 coding sequence is TGTGCCAGCAGCTTGGCAGGGACCCAAGAGACCCAGTACTTC. Full variable domain (missing parts from reference TRBV5-6 and TRBJ2-5): DAGVTQSPTHLIKTRGQQVTLRCSPKSGHDTVSWYQQALGQGPQFIFQYYEEEERQRGNFPDRFSGHQFPNYSSELNVNALLLGDSALYLCASSLAGTQETQYFGPGTRLLVL.

CDR3 region: CAGHRDPNEKLFF. CDR3 sequence (DNA): TGTGCCGGGCACAGGGATCCTAATGAAAAACTGTTTTTT. The gene calls are TRBV2 and TRBJ1-4, with D possibly being TRBD1 (6 bases). Trimming left V 11 bases short and J 3 bases short, with 13 bases between. In germline, CDR1 is SNHLY, CDR2 FYNNEI. There are 13 residues in the CDR3.

This clone was detected only a few times. The rearrangement uses TRBV5-6 and TRBJ1-6, with D possibly matching TRBD1 (6 bases). Trimming stripped 4 bases from V and 8 bases from J, with 13 bases between. The CDR3 covers 14 residues. CDR1 and CDR2 (germline): SGHDT, YYEEEE. The CDR3 nucleotides are TGTGCCAGCAGCCCGACAGGAGCCCATTCACCCCTCCACTTT. Its translation: CASSPTGAHSPLHF.